This is a list of T cell receptor beta chains from one sample in a study of tumor-infiltrating lymphocytes in primary liver carcinoma. Each CDR3 protein gets one entry after TCRdb re-called the multiplex PCR reads with MiXCR. The sample consists of 100,000 or so distinct CDR3 sequences, about 62% of them appearing once. Material for sequencing was liver tumor tissue from sampling region 2. These receptors came from a woman aged 60-70 years with primary liver carcinoma and hepatitis B virus infection. Both conserved end residues are part of each CDR3. A D gene is named only where the DNA matches it firmly. Not all rows give a size; the values are once, few, many and, for expanded clones, a class.

size | J | D | V | CDR3 | DNA
NA | TRBJ2-3 | TRBD1 | TRBV6-5 | CASNFGTGGADTQYF | TGCGCCAGCAATTTTGGGACAGGGGGCGCAGATACGCAGTATTTT
once | TRBJ2-2 | NA | TRBV11-2 | CVSRDGRNTDTGELFF | TGTGTCAGCAGAGACGGACGCAACACGGACACCGGGGAGCTGTTTTTT
few | TRBJ2-7 | TRBD2 | TRBV11-2 | CASNLDRVSLAVPYEQYF | TGTGCCAGCAACTTAGATAGGGTCAGTCTAGCGGTTCCCTACGAGCAGTACTTC
many | TRBJ2-2 | NA | TRBV10-3 | CAIRSGAGELFF | TGTGCCATCAGGTCGGGGGCCGGGGAGCTGTTTTTT
NA | TRBJ2-3 | TRBD2 | TRBV11-2 | CANCLDGAGVTVTQYF | TGTGCCAACTGCTTAGATGGGGCGGGAGTCACAGTTACGCAGTATTTT
NA | TRBJ2-4 | NA | TRBV11-2 | CTSSLDGWGLDIQCF | TGTACCAGCAGCTTAGATGGTTGGGGGCTCGACATTCAGTGCTTC
NA | TRBJ2-2 | TRBD2 | TRBV11-2 | CASSLNSGLAGGELFF | TGTGCCAGCAGCCTAAACTCGGGACTAGCTGGCGGGGAGCTGTTCTTT
NA | TRBJ2-2 | TRBD2 | TRBV11-2 | CARSGVDPDTGELFF | TGTGCCAGAAGCGGGGTGGATCCGGACACCGGGGAGCTGTTTTTT
NA | TRBJ2-3 | TRBD2 | TRBV12-5 | CASVPELAGGADTQYF | TGTGCTAGTGTCCCAGAACTAGCGGGGGGTGCAGATACGCAGTATTTT
many | TRBJ1-5 | TRBD1 | TRBV6-1 | CASSGQGYQPQHF | TGTGCCAGCAGTGGACAGGGCTATCAGCCCCAGCATTTT
once | TRBJ2-5 | TRBD2 | TRBV11-2 | CANSLTSGSETQYF | TGTGCCAACAGTTTGACTAGCGGTAGTGAGACCCAGTACTTC
NA | TRBJ2-7 | NA | TRBV11-3 | CASSLRLNSYEQYF | TGTGCCAGCAGCCTCCGACTGAACTCCTACGAGCAGTACTTC
NA | TRBJ2-7 | TRBD1 | TRBV6-1 | CASSSKIGTGTSYEHYF | TGTGCCAGCAGTTCTAAAATTGGGACAGGGACCTCCTATGAGCACTACTTC
NA | TRBJ2-1 | NA | TRBV6-5 | CGSSYGRGYNEQFF | TGTGGCAGCAGTTACGGGCGCGGCTACAATGAACAGTTCTTC
NA | TRBJ2-1 | NA | TRBV10-3 | CAISYVYNEQFF | TGTGCCATCAGTTACGTATACAATGAGCAGTTCTTC
NA | TRBJ1-2 | NA | TRBV30 | CAWSVSQGVCSYGYTF | TGTGCCTGGAGTGTTTCACAGGGAGTCTGCAGCTATGGCTACACCTTC
NA | TRBJ2-1 | TRBD2 | TRBV19 | CASRNTPGLTGDQFF | TGTGCCAGTAGGAACACACCGGGACTAACGGGAGACCAGTTCTTC
NA | TRBJ2-1 | NA | TRBV7-8 | CASSSGRSTYNEQLF | TGTGCCAGCAGCTCGGGACGGTCCACATACAATGAGCAGTTATTC